The 32 T cell receptor beta chains reported below all come from one sample, sequenced in a study of circulating tumor DNA in untreated peripheral T-cell lymphoma. Clones were read by immunoSEQ multiplex PCR, and TCRdb kept only the in-frame ones, dropping some. The sample has about 8,900 clones; about 82% are singletons. Sequencing used tumor tissue. The receptors shown here come from a human donor with peripheral T-cell lymphoma.

The gene calls are TRBV11-3 and TRBJ2-3; 8 nucleotides agree with TRBD2. Germline trimming cut 5 bases from V and 2 bases from J; bases unmatched to any gene: 9. CDR3 size: 16 residues. The V gene's germline CDR1 is SGHNT and CDR2 YENEEA. The CDR3 nucleotides read TGTGCCAGCAGCCCCGGGGGGGGCAGGGACACAGATACGCAGTATTTT. Translating it yields CASSPGGGRDTDTQYF.

The chain has TRBV18 and TRBJ1-2; 8 bases align to TRBD1. J lost 4 bases, V lost 3 bases, and 19 bases had no gene match. Germline CDR1 and CDR2: KGHSH and LQKENI. CDR3 size: 19 residues. The CDR3 DNA sequence: TGTGCCAGCTCACCTAACCTCCGGGACAGGCCCCACTCCACCTATGGCTACACCTTC. Amino acid sequence: CASSPNLRDRPHSTYGYTF. The full variable domain, its missing parts supplied by reference TRBV18 and TRBJ1-2, is NAGVMQNPRHLVRRRGQEARLRCSPMKGHSHVYWYRQLPEEGLKFMVYLQKENIIDESGMPKERFSAEFPKEGPSILRIQQVVRGDSAAYFCASSPNLRDRPHSTYGYTFGSGTRLTVV.

The chain carries TRBV11-3 and TRBJ2-1, with D unresolved. V shed 4 bases and J shed 8 bases, with 18 bases lying between them. CDR1 SGHNT and CDR2 YENEEA come from the germline V gene. The CDR3 is 15 residues long. CDR3 bases: TGTGCCAGCAGCTCAACAGTTGTTCGGATCGATGAGCAGTTCTTC. This sequence encodes CASSSTVVRIDEQFF.

This clone came up a few times. This chain links TRBV18 with TRBJ2-6; D is unresolved. In germline, CDR1 is KGHSH, CDR2 LQKENI. CDR3 length: 16 residues. V lost 3 bases, J lost 0 bases, and 9 bases lay in between. The CDR3 protein is CASSPGSNSGANVLTF. In DNA, the CDR3 is TGTGCCAGCTCACCGGGCAGCAACTCTGGGGCCAACGTCCTGACTTTC.

This clone has just one count. The chain is built from TRBV30 and TRBJ1-1; possibly TRBD1 for D (6 bases). Trimming removed 2 bases at V and 9 bases at J, with 19 bases between. Per the germline V gene, CDR1 is GTSNPN and CDR2 is SVGIG (reference sequence). There are 14 residues in the CDR3. This CDR3 is CAWSPTWGASQAFF. CDR3 in DNA: TGTGCCTGGAGTCCCACCTGGGGGGCCTCACAAGCTTTCTTT.

The chain has TRBV6-8 and TRBJ1-5, with TRBD1 identical over 7 bases. Germline values: CDR1 MNHGY, CDR2 SAAAGT. V shed 6 bases, J shed 4 bases, and the junction held 9 bases outside the gene matches. This CDR3 is 15 amino acids long. The DNA of the CDR3 is TGTGCCAGCAGCTCGACGGTGACAGGGAATCAGCCCCAGCATTTT. Protein product: CASSSTVTGNQPQHF.

As regards this clone: Sequence at one end of the junction differs from germline and may be a read error. The rearrangement uses TRBV29-1 and TRBJ1-2; no firm D call. This CDR3 is 12 amino acids long. Per the germline V gene, CDR1 is SQVTM and CDR2 is ANQGSEA. For the CDR3, the DNA is TGCAGCGTTTTGGAATTAAATTATGGTTACACCTTC. Translation gives CSVLELNYGYTF.

The rearrangement joins TRBV7-2 to TRBJ1-1; no clear D. This CDR3 has 13 amino acids. CDR1 and CDR2 from the germline V gene are SGHTA and FQGNSA. V lost 5 bases, J lost 3 bases, and 10 bases lay in between. The CDR3 here is CASSKDGYTEAFF. The DNA of the CDR3 is TGTGCCAGCAGCAAGGACGGCTACACTGAAGCTTTCTTT.

The CDR3 reads CAWSREDNYGYTF. The CDR3 bases are TGTGCCTGGAGCCGGGAGGACAACTATGGCTACACCTTC. The V and J genes are TRBV30 and TRBJ1-2; D not resolved. V was pared by 3 bases and J by 2 bases, with 10 bases between. This CDR3 has 13 amino acids. Germline values: CDR1 GTSNPN, CDR2 SVGIG (reference sequence).

This clone has more than one count but fewer than ten. This rearrangement joins TRBV18 to TRBJ1-5; D might be TRBD1 (5 bases). The CDR3 has 14 amino acids. Germline V gene lookup returns CDR1 KGHSH and CDR2 LQKENI. Trimming pared 2 bases from V and 4 bases from J, leaving 9 bases between. The CDR3 reads CASSPNQGNQPQHF. CDR3 DNA: TGTGCCAGCTCACCAAACCAGGGAAATCAGCCCCAGCATTTT.

The chain uses TRBV6-8 and TRBJ1-4; 9 bases align to TRBD1. Germline V gene data show CDR1 as MNHGY and CDR2 as SAAAGT. The length of the CDR3 is 14 residues. The V segment lost 7 bases and the J segment 8 bases; nucleotides outside the gene matches: 8. The CDR3, as DNA: TGTGCCAGCATCGAAGGACAGGGGACCGAAAAACTGTTTTTT. This encodes CASIEGQGTEKLFF.

The chain links TRBV19 to TRBJ1-1; D is possibly TRBD1 (6 bases). Germline assignment: CDR1 LNHDA and CDR2 SQIVND (reference sequence). The CDR3 consists of 14 residues. V dropped 4 bases and J dropped 2 bases, with 11 bases sitting between them. The CDR3 spells CASSTRQENTEAFF. In nucleotides, the CDR3 is TGTGCCAGTAGTACCAGACAGGAAAACACTGAAGCTTTCTTT. Drawing the rest from reference TRBV19 and TRBJ1-1, the complete variable domain is DGGITQSPKYLFRKEGQNVTLSCEQNLNHDAMYWYRQDPGQGLRLIYYSQIVNDFQKGDIAEGYSVSREKKESFPLTVTSAQKNPTAFYLCASSTRQENTEAFFGQGTRLTVV.

The chain recombines TRBV18 with TRBJ1-2, with a tentative D call TRBD1 (5 bases). Trimming stripped 0 bases from V and 4 bases from J, with 12 bases between. Germline CDR1 reads KGHSH; CDR2 reads LQKENI. The CDR3 is 15 residues long. This CDR3 is CASSPPTGTAYGYTF. The CDR3 DNA sequence: TGTGCCAGCTCACCACCCACCGGGACGGCCTATGGCTACACCTTC. The whole variable domain, remainder taken from reference TRBV18 and TRBJ1-2, is NAGVMQNPRHLVRRRGQEARLRCSPMKGHSHVYWYRQLPEEGLKFMVYLQKENIIDESGMPKERFSAEFPKEGPSILRIQQVVRGDSAAYFCASSPPTGTAYGYTFGSGTRLTVV.

V usage is TRBV6-8 and J usage is TRBJ2-7; D might be TRBD2 (5 bases). Germline V gene lookup returns CDR1 MNHGY and CDR2 SAAAGT. V was shortened by 8 bases and J by 3 bases, with 11 bases between the two germline ends. This CDR3 is 12 amino acids long. The CDR3 DNA reads as TGTGCCAGCCGTAGCGAAAACTACGAGCAGTACTTC. Amino acid sequence: CASRSENYEQYF.

In DNA, the CDR3 is TGTGCTAGTGGTATGTCTCGAATTGAGTACGAGCAGTACTTC. This translates into CASGMSRIEYEQYF. The chain has TRBV12-5 and TRBJ2-7; no clear D gene. V shed 5 bases and J shed 4 bases, with 15 bases lying between them. Germline V gene lookup returns CDR1 LGHNT and CDR2 FRNRAP. This CDR3 comprises 14 residues.

The DNA of the CDR3 is TGTGCCAGCAGTTACTTAGGATCGACACTCCACTTT. It specifies CASSYLGSTLHF. This sequence joins TRBV6-8 and TRBJ1-6; no clear D. The CDR3 contains 12 residues. Germline assignment: CDR1 MNHGY and CDR2 SAAAGT. V was pared by 1 base and J by 16 bases, with 11 bases between.

The chain joins TRBV11-1 to TRBJ2-1; 10 positions match TRBD1. Trimming at V came to 4 bases and at J to 7 bases, leaving 13 bases not matched to a gene. CDR3 length: 17 residues. Germline V CDR1 and CDR2: SGHAT, FQDESV (reference sequence). The chain's CDR3 is CASSSTHGQGDVNEQFF. CDR3 nucleotides: TGTGCCAGCAGCTCTACCCACGGACAGGGGGATGTAAATGAGCAGTTCTTC. Together with reference TRBV11-1 and TRBJ2-1, the CDR3 gives the full variable domain: EAEVAQSPRYKITEKSQAVAFWCDPISGHATLYWYRQILGQGPELLVQFQDESVVDDSQLPKDRFSAERLKGVDSTLKIQPAELGDSAMYLCASSSTHGQGDVNEQFFGPGTRLTVL.

Worth noting for this clone: One end of the junction varies from germline; a read error may be responsible. The chain uses TRBV15 and TRBJ2-7, with 7 bases lining up with TRBD2. The CDR3 runs 14 residues. Looked up from germline, CDR1 is LNHNV and CDR2 is YYDKDF (reference sequence). CDR3 in DNA: TGTGCCACCAGCAGAGATCGTGGGGACTACGAACAGTACTTC. Encoded protein: CATSRDRGDYEQYF.

V and J are TRBV6-8 and TRBJ1-3; 7 nucleotides agree with TRBD1. CDR3 size: 15 residues. V trimming: 8 bases; J trimming: 0 bases; junction bases outside the gene matches: 7. The germline gives CDR1 MNHGY, CDR2 SAAAGT. CDR3 sequence (DNA): TGTGCCAGCCGGGACAGCTTAAGCTCTGGAAACACCATATATTTT. This encodes CASRDSLSSGNTIYF.

This chain links TRBV29-1 with TRBJ1-1; D is possibly TRBD1 (6 bases). This CDR3 is built from 12 residues. With 7 bases removed from V and 6 bases from J, the gap between germline ends came to 15 bases. CDR1 and CDR2 (germline): SQVTM, ANQGSEA. The CDR3 coding sequence is TGCAGCGGTACAGGGCGGCTGCCTGAAGCTTTCTTT. It encodes CSGTGRLPEAFF.

V and J are TRBV30 and TRBJ2-1; perhaps TRBD1 as D (5 bases). V dropped 2 bases and J dropped 8 bases, with 13 bases sitting between them. Germline CDR1 reads GTSNPN; CDR2 reads SVGIG (reference sequence). The CDR3 has 13 residues. The CDR3, as DNA: TGTGCCTGGAGTTCCCAGCTAGGGGATGAGCAGTTCTTC. Protein: CAWSSQLGDEQFF.

This rearrangement joins TRBV11-3 to TRBJ1-1; 8 bases are shared with TRBD1. V lost 5 bases to trimming and J lost 6 bases; unmatched junction nucleotides: 8. Germline loops: CDR1 SGHNT, CDR2 YENEEA. There are 14 residues in the CDR3. CDR3 region: CASSPLDRVAEAFF. In DNA form, the CDR3 reads TGTGCCAGCAGCCCCTTGGACAGGGTCGCTGAAGCTTTCTTT.

The J gene is TRBJ1-1, the V gene TRBV29-1; D may be TRBD1 (5 bases). The V end was cut by 7 bases, the J end by 0 bases, with 24 bases between. From germline, CDR1 is SQVTM and CDR2 ANQGSEA. The CDR3 length is 17 residues. The CDR3 loop is CSADLTGTDFMNTEAFF. The CDR3 DNA reads as TGCAGCGCTGACTTAACCGGGACGGATTTCATGAACACTGAAGCTTTCTTT.

The genes are TRBV30 and TRBJ1-1; D gene ambiguous. Germline loops: CDR1 GTSNPN, CDR2 SVGIG (reference sequence). The CDR3 consists of 12 residues. CDR3 loop: CVLDEMNTEAFF. In DNA, the CDR3 is TGTGTTCTGGATGAGATGAACACTGAAGCTTTCTTT.

The chain couples TRBV6-8 to TRBJ2-7; TRBD1 matches 7 bases. The V gene's germline CDR1 is MNHGY and CDR2 SAAAGT. The junction had 21 bases not matched to a gene; V was cut back by 4 bases and J by 9 bases. The CDR3 sequence is 17 residues long. CDR3 sequence: CASSLSAAGWSPGGQYF. The CDR3 bases are TGTGCCAGCAGTTTATCGGCGGCAGGGTGGTCCCCAGGGGGGCAGTACTTC.

V and J are TRBV12-5 and TRBJ2-1; 7 bases agree with TRBD2. The germline CDR1 and CDR2 sequences are LGHNT and FRNRAP. CDR3 length equals 15 residues. V lost 5 bases, J lost 2 bases, and 6 bases stayed unmatched. The CDR3 is CASGQRGVAYNEQFF. The CDR3 nucleotides are TGTGCTAGTGGTCAACGGGGGGTAGCCTACAATGAGCAGTTCTTC.

V is TRBV11-3 and J is TRBJ1-3, with 7 bases that match TRBD1. Trimming cost V 6 bases and J 4 bases; bases outside gene matches: 6. CDR1 SGHNT and CDR2 YENEEA come from the germline V gene. The CDR3 length is 14 residues. The CDR3 sequence: CASRDRAEGNTIYF. CDR3 sequence (DNA): TGTGCCAGCAGAGACAGGGCTGAAGGAAACACCATATATTTT.

V and J are TRBV29-1 and TRBJ2-1; 11 nucleotides line up with TRBD2. The CDR3 spans 16 residues. CDR1 is SQVTM, CDR2 ANQGSEA, per germline. The junction had 11 bases not matched to a gene; V was cut back by 6 bases and J by 4 bases. Here the CDR3 reads CSVVGLAGGRYNEQFF. The CDR3 DNA reads TGCAGCGTCGTGGGGCTAGCGGGGGGCAGATACAATGAGCAGTTCTTC.

The chain uses TRBV6-8 and TRBJ1-2; TRBD1 matches 7 bases. J lost 10 bases, V lost 3 bases, and 8 bases had no gene match. This CDR3 contains 13 residues. The V gene's germline CDR1 is MNHGY and CDR2 SAAAGT. CDR3 protein: CASSYGQAGSYTF. The CDR3 nucleotides read TGTGCCAGCAGTTATGGACAGGCCGGATCCTACACCTTC.

This chain connects TRBV19 to TRBJ1-4; possible D gene TRBD1, 5 bases. Germline CDR1 is LNHDA and CDR2 is SQIVND (reference sequence). V lost 4 bases, J lost 12 bases, and 12 bases lay in between. The CDR3 totals 12 residues. DNA for the CDR3: TGTGCCAGTAGTACACAGGCCGGAGAACTGTTTTTT. It is translated as CASSTQAGELFF.

The chain uses TRBV30 and TRBJ2-5; D is undetermined. Germline CDR1 and CDR2: GTSNPN and SVGIG (reference sequence). The ends were cut back, 1 base at V and 5 bases at J, with 11 bases in the middle. The CDR3 extends over 13 amino acids. The CDR3 region is CAWSGPLRETQYF. Here the CDR3 DNA reads TGTGCCTGGAGTGGCCCTCTGCGGGAGACCCAGTACTTC.

A word on this clone: One end of the junction does not line up with germline, which may come from a read error. CDR3 nucleotide sequence: TGCGCCAGCAGTCAAGATCTGAAGGGGATTAATGAAAAACTGTTTTTT. Translated: CASSQDLKGINEKLFF. The chain recombines TRBV4-1 with TRBJ1-4; possibly TRBD1 for D (5 bases). Germline V gene data show CDR1 as MGHRA and CDR2 as YSYEKL. The CDR3 runs to 16 residues.